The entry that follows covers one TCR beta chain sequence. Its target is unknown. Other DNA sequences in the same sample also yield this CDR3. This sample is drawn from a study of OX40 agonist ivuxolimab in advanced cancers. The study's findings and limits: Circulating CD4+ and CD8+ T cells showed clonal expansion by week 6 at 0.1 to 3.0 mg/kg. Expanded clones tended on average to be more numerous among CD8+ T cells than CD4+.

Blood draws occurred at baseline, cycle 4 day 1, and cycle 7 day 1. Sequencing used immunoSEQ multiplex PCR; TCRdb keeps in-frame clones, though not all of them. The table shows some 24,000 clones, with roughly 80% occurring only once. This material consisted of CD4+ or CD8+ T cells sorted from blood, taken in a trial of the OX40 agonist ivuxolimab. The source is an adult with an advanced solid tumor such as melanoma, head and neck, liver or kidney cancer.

The CDR3 nucleotides read TGTGCCTGGAGTGGACAGGGGAATCAGCCCCAGCATTTT. It codes for CAWSGQGNQPQHF. The chain recombines TRBV30 with TRBJ1-5, with TRBD1 identical over 8 bases. This CDR3 spans 13 amino acids. Germline CDR1 and CDR2: GTSNPN and SVGIG (reference sequence). Trimming cost V 1 base and J 4 bases; bases outside gene matches: 0.